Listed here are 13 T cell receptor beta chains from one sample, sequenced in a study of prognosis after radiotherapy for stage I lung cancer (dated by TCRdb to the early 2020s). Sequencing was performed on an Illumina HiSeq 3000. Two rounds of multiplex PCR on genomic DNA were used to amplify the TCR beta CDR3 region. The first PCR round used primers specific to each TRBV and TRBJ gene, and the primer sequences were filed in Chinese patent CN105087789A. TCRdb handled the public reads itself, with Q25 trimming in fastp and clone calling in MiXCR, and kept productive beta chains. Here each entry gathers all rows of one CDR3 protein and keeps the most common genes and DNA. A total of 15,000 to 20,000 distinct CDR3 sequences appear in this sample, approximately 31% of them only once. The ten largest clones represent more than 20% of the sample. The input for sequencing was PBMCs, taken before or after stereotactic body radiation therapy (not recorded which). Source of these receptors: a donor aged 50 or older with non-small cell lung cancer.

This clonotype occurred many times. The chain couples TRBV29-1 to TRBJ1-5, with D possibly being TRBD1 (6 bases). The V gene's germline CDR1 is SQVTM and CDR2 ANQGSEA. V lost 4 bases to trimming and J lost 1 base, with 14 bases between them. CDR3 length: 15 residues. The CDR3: CSVVEGGGSNQPQHF. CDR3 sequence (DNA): TGCAGCGTTGTTGAAGGGGGGGGCAGCAATCAGCCCCAGCATTTT. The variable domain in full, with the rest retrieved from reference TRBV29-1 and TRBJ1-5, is SAVISQKPSRDICQRGTSLTIQCQVDSQVTMMFWYRQQPGQSLTLIATANQGSEATYESGFVIDKFPISRPNLTFSTLTVSNMSPEDSSIYLCSVVEGGGSNQPQHFGDGTRLSIL.

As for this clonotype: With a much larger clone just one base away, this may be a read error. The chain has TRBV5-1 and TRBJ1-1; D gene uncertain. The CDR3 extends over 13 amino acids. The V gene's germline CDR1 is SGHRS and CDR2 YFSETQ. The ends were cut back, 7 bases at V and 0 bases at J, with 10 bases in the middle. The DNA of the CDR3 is TGCGCCAGCGTGGGCGGACTGAACACTGAAGCTTTCTTT. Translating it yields CASVGGLNTEAFF.

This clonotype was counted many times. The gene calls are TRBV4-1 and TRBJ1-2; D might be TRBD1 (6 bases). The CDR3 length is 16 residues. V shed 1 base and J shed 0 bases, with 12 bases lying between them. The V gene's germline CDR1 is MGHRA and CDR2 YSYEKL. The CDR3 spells CASSQAEGGANYGYTF. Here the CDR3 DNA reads TGCGCCAGCAGCCAAGCTGAGGGGGGAGCTAACTATGGCTACACCTTC.

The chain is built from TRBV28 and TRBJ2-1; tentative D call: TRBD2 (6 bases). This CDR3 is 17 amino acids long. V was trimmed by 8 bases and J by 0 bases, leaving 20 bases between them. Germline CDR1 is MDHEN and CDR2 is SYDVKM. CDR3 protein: CASSRGSGQISYNEQFF. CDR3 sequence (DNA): TGTGCCAGCTCGAGAGGTAGCGGCCAGATCTCCTACAATGAGCAGTTCTTC.

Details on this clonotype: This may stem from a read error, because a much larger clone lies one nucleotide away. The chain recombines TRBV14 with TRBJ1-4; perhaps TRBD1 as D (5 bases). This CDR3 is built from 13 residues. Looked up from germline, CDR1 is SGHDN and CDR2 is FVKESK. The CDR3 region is CASSQGLNEKLLF. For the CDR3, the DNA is TGTGCCAGCTCCCAGGGATTAAATGAAAAACTGCTTTTT.

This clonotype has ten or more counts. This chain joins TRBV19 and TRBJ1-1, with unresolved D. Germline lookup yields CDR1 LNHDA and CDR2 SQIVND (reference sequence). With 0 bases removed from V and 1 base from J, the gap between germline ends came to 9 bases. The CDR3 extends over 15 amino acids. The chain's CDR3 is CASSIDHEENTEAFF. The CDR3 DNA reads TGTGCCAGTAGTATAGATCATGAAGAGAACACTGAAGCTTTCTTT.

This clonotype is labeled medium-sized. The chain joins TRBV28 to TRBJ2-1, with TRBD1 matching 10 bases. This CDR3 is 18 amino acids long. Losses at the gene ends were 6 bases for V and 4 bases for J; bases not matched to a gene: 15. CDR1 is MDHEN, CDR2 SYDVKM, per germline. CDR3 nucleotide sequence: TGTGCCAGCAGACCCGGGACAGGGGTAATTCCTTCATACAATGAGCAGTTCTTC. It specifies CASRPGTGVIPSYNEQFF.

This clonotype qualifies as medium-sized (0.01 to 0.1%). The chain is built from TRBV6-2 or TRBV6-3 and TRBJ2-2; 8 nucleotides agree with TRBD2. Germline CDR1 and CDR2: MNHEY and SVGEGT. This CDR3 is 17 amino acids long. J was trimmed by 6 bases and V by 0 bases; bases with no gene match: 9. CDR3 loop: CASSYSTSGTRAGELFF. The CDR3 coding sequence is TGTGCCAGCAGTTACTCGACTTCCGGGACTAGGGCCGGGGAGCTGTTTTTT.

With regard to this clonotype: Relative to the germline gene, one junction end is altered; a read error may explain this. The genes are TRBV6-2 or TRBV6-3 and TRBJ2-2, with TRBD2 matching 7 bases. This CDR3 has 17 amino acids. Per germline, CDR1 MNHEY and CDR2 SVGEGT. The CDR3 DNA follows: TGTGCCAGCAGTTACTCGACTTCCTGGACTAGGGCCGGGGAGCTGTTCTTT. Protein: CASSYSTSWTRAGELFF.

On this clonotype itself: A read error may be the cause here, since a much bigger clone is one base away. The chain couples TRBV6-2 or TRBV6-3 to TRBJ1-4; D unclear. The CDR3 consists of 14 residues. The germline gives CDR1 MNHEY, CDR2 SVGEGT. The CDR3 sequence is CASTSNFEAEKQFF. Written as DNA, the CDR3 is TGTGCCAGCACCTCCAACTTTGAGGCGGAAAAACAGTTTTTT.

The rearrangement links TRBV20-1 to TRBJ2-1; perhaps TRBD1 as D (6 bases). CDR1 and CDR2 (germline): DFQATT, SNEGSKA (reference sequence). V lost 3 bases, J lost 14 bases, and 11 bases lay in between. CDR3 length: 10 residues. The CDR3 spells CSARGAEKFF. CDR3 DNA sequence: TGCAGTGCTAGGGGGGCAGAGAAGTTCTTC.

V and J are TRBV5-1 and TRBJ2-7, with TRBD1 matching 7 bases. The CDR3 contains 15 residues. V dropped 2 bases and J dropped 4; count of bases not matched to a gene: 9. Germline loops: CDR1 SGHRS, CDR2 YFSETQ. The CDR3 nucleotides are TGCGCCAGCAGCTTAAACCGGGACAGTTGTTACGAGCAGTACTTC. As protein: CASSLNRDSCYEQYF.

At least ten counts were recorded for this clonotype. CDR3 sequence reads: CATSRTLSTDTQYF. The CDR3 DNA reads as TGTGCCACCAGCAGGACACTTAGCACAGATACGCAGTATTTT. This chain links TRBV15 with TRBJ2-3; no reliable D call. Germline loops: CDR1 LNHNV, CDR2 YYDKDF (reference sequence). V gave up 3 bases and J gave up 0 bases, with 7 bases separating them. The CDR3 is made up of 14 amino acids.